This T cell receptor (beta chain) was captured in a study of T cell responses to AZD1222 COVID-19 vaccine. Findings and limits, study-wide: Females made up more of the donors, who were largely white British, and clonal diversity may have come out too low.

This CDR3 region has 14 residues. With V trimmed by 8 bases and J by 1 base, 4 bases remained unmatched. Germline CDR1 is ENHRY and CDR2 is SYGVKD. This clone has only one observation. Antigen unknown. Only in-frame clones appear in the TCRdb table, and some are missing; sequencing was by immunoSEQ multiplex PCR. In the table there are under 130,000 clones, approximately 90% of which are singletons. The chain employs TRBV10-3 and TRBJ1-3; 8 nucleotides agree with TRBD1. The sequence was collected from an adult in good health. The sample consisted of peripheral blood, taken on day 0 of AZD1222 vaccination. In DNA form, the CDR3 reads TGTGCCATCGGACAGGGATTATCTGGAAACACCATATATTTT. Protein sequence: CAIGQGLSGNTIYF.